This is a list of T cell receptor beta chains from one sample in a study of T-cell reconstitution after alpha-beta-depleted transplantation in children. Each CDR3 protein gets one entry after TCRdb re-called the PCR reads with MiXCR. The sample includes about 110,000 distinct CDR3 sequences, approximately 10% seen only once; the top ten take 34%. Sequences were derived from PBMCs, sampled before TCRalphabeta/CD19-depleted stem cell transplant. The receptors stem from a boy aged 2 to 10 with acute lymphoblastic leukemia, due to receive a stem cell transplant. CDR3s include the opening cysteine and the closing phenylalanine or tryptophan. A D gene is named only where the DNA matches it firmly. Clone size is not always given. Where it is, it says once, few, many or a class for expanded clones.

TRBJ2-1 | 11 | . | . | TRBV25-1 | TGTGCCAGCAGCCAGGGGTATGAGCAGTTCTTC | CASSQGYEQFF
TRBJ2-6 | 19 | . | . | TRBV3-1 | TGTGCCTGCAGCCTTGGGAGGTTGACAGATACTTCTGGGGCCAACGTCCTGACTTTC | CACSLGRLTDTSGANVLTF
TRBJ1-1 | 14 | many | . | TRBV5-1 | TGCGCCAGCAGCCCGGGGGGTGTGAACACTGAAGCTTTCTTT | CASSPGGVNTEAFF
TRBJ2-3 | 14 | many | . | TRBV5-1 | TGCGCCAGCAGCCCCGTCTCCAGATTTGATACGCAGTATTTT | CASSPVSRFDTQYF
TRBJ1-1 | 13 | . | TRBD1 | TRBV29-1 | TGCAGCGTACGACCTGGGACAGGGGGCCGAGCTTTCTTT | CSVRPGTGGRAFF
TRBJ1-1 | 13 | few | . | TRBV29-1 | TGCAGCGTTGAGTGGGGGAAGGGCTCTGAAGCTTTCTTT | CSVEWGKGSEAFF
TRBJ2-1 | 15 | . | . | TRBV4-1 | TGCGCCAGCAGCCACCCAGCGAGGGGATACAATGAGCAGTTCTTC | CASSHPARGYNEQFF
TRBJ2-3 | 16 | few | . | TRBV6-2/TRBV6-3 | TGTGCCAGCAGTACCCTCCTAGAATCCACAGGAGATACGCAGTATTTT | CASSTLLESTGDTQYF
TRBJ2-5 | 13 | few | . | TRBV19 | TGTGCCAGTAGTAATCACTACCAAGAGACCCAGTACTTC | CASSNHYQETQYF
TRBJ2-3 | 15 | many | TRBD2 | TRBV5-6 | TGTGCCAGCAGCCAGGGACTAGCGGGCACAGATACGCAGTATTTT | CASSQGLAGTDTQYF
TRBJ2-2 | 15 | many | . | TRBV7-8 | TGTGCCAGCAGCTTACAGGACCTGAACACCGGGGAGCTGTTTTTT | CASSLQDLNTGELFF
TRBJ1-1 | 13 | few | . | TRBV10-3 | TGTGCCATCATGTCGACAGGCACCACTGAAGCTTTCTTT | CAIMSTGTTEAFF
TRBJ2-1 | 14 | few | TRBD2 | TRBV20-1 | TGCAGTCCAGGAAGCGGGGGCACTTACAATGAGCAGTTCTTC | CSPGSGGTYNEQFF
TRBJ1-5 | 14 | . | TRBD1 | TRBV5-1 | TGCGCCAGCAGCATCGGACAGGGCAATCAGCCCCAGCATTTT | CASSIGQGNQPQHF
TRBJ1-5 | 13 | few | . | TRBV12-3/TRBV12-4 | TGTGCCAGCAGTCGTGGGACGAGTCAGCCCCAGCATTTT | CASSRGTSQPQHF
TRBJ2-1 | 20 | . | TRBD2 | TRBV11-1 | TGTGCCAGCAGCTTCCTCGGGCTAGCGGGTTTTGCTGCCTCCTACAATGAGCAGTTCTTC | CASSFLGLAGFAASYNEQFF
TRBJ2-3 | 15 | . | TRBD2 | TRBV7-2 | TGTGCCAGCAGCTTCGGGGGACTAGTCGGAGATACGCAGTATTTT | CASSFGGLVGDTQYF
TRBJ1-1 | 12 | few | . | TRBV3-1 | TGTGCCGCAGCGGGGGTAAACACTGAAGCTTTCTTT | CAAAGVNTEAFF
TRBJ2-7 | 15 | . | . | TRBV20-1 | TGCAGTGCTAGAGATCCCCGAGGGAGCTCCTACGAGCAGTACTTC | CSARDPRGSSYEQYF
TRBJ2-1 | 16 | . | TRBD2 | TRBV5-1 | TGCGCCAGCAGCTTGGATTTAGTGGCTAGCGGGAGCTTGCAGTTCTTC | CASSLDLVASGSLQFF
TRBJ2-5 | 14 | . | . | TRBV5-1 | TGCGCCAGCGCGACGGGGAGTGTTCAAGAGACCCAGTACTTC | CASATGSVQETQYF
TRBJ2-3 | 14 | many | TRBD2 | TRBV20-1 | TGCAGTGCTGGTCCTAGCGGGGATTTTGATACGCAGTATTTT | CSAGPSGDFDTQYF
TRBJ1-6 | 16 | . | . | TRBV28 | TGTGCCAGCAGTTTAAGGGGGGGATCCTATAATTCACCCCTCCACTTT | CASSLRGGSYNSPLHF
TRBJ2-7 | 15 | few | . | TRBV5-1 | TGCGCCAGCAGCTTGGGAAGGGGGGCAAATTACGAGCAGTACTTC | CASSLGRGANYEQYF
TRBJ2-6 | 16 | . | . | TRBV27 | TGTGCCAGCCGAAAGTTTGTTGGGTCCGGGGCCAACGTCCTGACTTTC | CASRKFVGSGANVLTF
TRBJ2-1 | 14 | few | . | TRBV20-1 | TGCAGTGCTAGAGACCGGGACCACTACAATGAGCAGTTCTTC | CSARDRDHYNEQFF
TRBJ2-3 | 15 | few | . | TRBV6-9 | TGTGCCGCCGCCCTTTGCCGGGAGAGGACAGATACGCAGTATTTT | CAAALCRERTDTQYF